This T cell receptor beta chain was sequenced for a study of blood T cell repertoires in COVID-19. Looking at the study overall: Acute and convalescent COVID-19 samples came from the United States, Italy and Spain. The cDNA or gDNA used as material had been derived from T cells, B-cell-depleted T cells, or PBMCs.

This CDR3 has 14 amino acids. V lost 6 bases to trimming and J lost 5 bases; unmatched junction nucleotides: 9. The germline V gene has CDR1 MNHEY and CDR2 SVGAGI. Under the authors' procedure: Reference gene primer amplification gave nucleated cell count estimates. Clones were read by immunoSEQ multiplex PCR, and TCRdb kept only the in-frame ones, dropping some. That table is the source of V, J and clone size, and D and trimming were worked out from the DNA. Among almost 85,000 clones listed, 80% to 90% were seen once. The TCR was taken from a man older than 75 with active or convalescent COVID-19. The J gene is TRBJ1-1, the V gene TRBV6-5, with 7 bases that match TRBD1. The sequencing input was peripheral blood. In nucleotides, the CDR3 is TGTGCCAGCAGATCACAGGGGCTACAAACTGAAGCTTTCTTT. It codes for CASRSQGLQTEAFF.